These 13 T cell receptor beta chains were all obtained from the same sample, sequenced in a study of cytomegalovirus exposure and HLA in healthy donors. With 60 Vbeta and 13 Jbeta primers, the PCR was carried out. Sequencing was performed with immunoSEQ multiplex PCR; in TCRdb, only in-frame clones are kept and a portion is missing. The data contain about 130,000 clones, about 81% of them singletons. The source material was PBMCs. The receptor set was obtained from a woman younger than 45 in good health and CMV-seronegative.

The genes are TRBV27 and TRBJ2-1, with D possibly TRBD2 on 6 matching bases. Trimming removed 5 bases from V and 5 bases from J, with 10 bases in between. CDR1 is MNHEY, CDR2 SMNVEV, per germline (reference sequence). This CDR3 region has 13 residues. For the CDR3, the DNA is TGTGCCAGCAGTCACGGGACTGACAATGAGCAGTTCTTC. It yields the protein CASSHGTDNEQFF.

This rearrangement joins TRBV11-2 to TRBJ2-1; 8 bases fit TRBD2. Trimming took 1 base from V and 8 from J; bases not matched to a gene: 7. The CDR3 loop spans 15 amino acids. Per germline, CDR1 SGHAT and CDR2 FQNNGV. The CDR3 sequence: CASSLVLADVHEQFF. The CDR3 DNA sequence: TGTGCCAGCAGCTTAGTACTAGCGGATGTGCATGAGCAGTTCTTC.

The chain recombines TRBV19 with TRBJ1-1; D remains unclear. CDR3 length: 15 amino acids. Per the germline V gene, CDR1 is LNHDA and CDR2 is SQIVND (reference sequence). The ends were cut back, 0 bases at V and 1 base at J, with 9 bases in the middle. In DNA form, the CDR3 reads TGTGCCAGTAGTATAGATCGGAGCCGGAACACTGAAGCTTTCTTT. It encodes CASSIDRSRNTEAFF.

The V and J genes are TRBV14 and TRBJ2-7; possibly TRBD1 for D (5 bases). Per germline, CDR1 SGHDN and CDR2 FVKESK. This CDR3 comprises 16 residues. Deletions cut 1 base from V and 0 bases from J, with 13 bases between. The CDR3 sequence: CASSQGWGQISYEQYF. The CDR3 region has the DNA TGTGCCAGCAGCCAAGGATGGGGCCAAATCTCCTACGAGCAGTACTTC. The whole variable domain, remainder taken from reference TRBV14 and TRBJ2-7, is EAGVTQFPSHSVIEKGQTVTLRCDPISGHDNLYWYRRVMGKEIKFLLHFVKESKQDESGMPNNRFLAERTGGTYSTLKVQPAELEDSGVYFCASSQGWGQISYEQYFGPGTRLTVT.

V gene TRBV9 combines with J gene TRBJ1-3; D remains ambiguous. V was shortened by 2 bases and J by 0 bases, with 6 bases between the two germline ends. Germline V gene lookup returns CDR1 SGDLS and CDR2 YYNGEE. This CDR3 spans 14 amino acids. The CDR3 DNA reads TGTGCCAGCAGCGTCGGGGACTCTGGAAACACCATATATTTT. Protein product: CASSVGDSGNTIYF.

The chain carries TRBV2 and TRBJ1-3; D may be TRBD1 (5 bases). The CDR3 covers 16 residues. The germline V and J ends were trimmed by 1 base and 3 bases, with 13 bases remaining between them. The germline V gene encodes CDR1 SNHLY and CDR2 FYNNEI. The CDR3 DNA is TGTGCCAGCAGTGAAGGGTCATTAAGGGGTGGAAACACCATATATTTT. Amino acid sequence: CASSEGSLRGGNTIYF.

The chain carries TRBV4-1 and TRBJ1-1; TRBD1 agrees at 8 bases. This CDR3 spans 14 amino acids. Germline V gene data show CDR1 as MGHRA and CDR2 as YSYEKL. V dropped 1 base and J dropped 6; count of bases not matched to a gene: 4. In nucleotides, the CDR3 is TGCGCCAGCAGCCAAGTACAGGGGGTGCCTGAAGCTTTCTTT. Amino acids: CASSQVQGVPEAFF.

This clone was counted only a few times. The chain couples TRBV15 to TRBJ1-4; tentatively, D is TRBD1 (5 bases). The germline V gene encodes CDR1 LNHNV and CDR2 YYDKDF (reference sequence). The V gene lost 6 bases and the J gene lost 4 bases, with 15 bases spanning the gap. This CDR3 spans 15 amino acids. DNA for the CDR3: TGTGCCACCAGTCTAACAGGACAACTTAATGAAAAACTGTTTTTT. Protein sequence: CATSLTGQLNEKLFF.

The chain combines TRBV6-6 with TRBJ1-2, with 7 bases matching TRBD1. CDR1 and CDR2 from the germline V gene are MNHNY and SVGAGI (reference sequence). V shed 6 bases, J shed 7 bases, and the junction held 2 bases outside the gene matches. This CDR3 region has 11 residues. The CDR3 loop reads CASSSGGGYTF. The CDR3 DNA is TGTGCCAGCAGCTCAGGGGGTGGCTACACCTTC.

This sequence joins TRBV5-6 and TRBJ2-2, with 11 bases aligning to TRBD2. V lost 3 bases, J lost 7 bases, and 2 bases stayed unmatched. There are 14 residues in the CDR3. Germline assignment: CDR1 SGHDT and CDR2 YYEEEE. The CDR3 nucleotides are TGTGCCAGCAGCTGGGGACTAGCGGACGGGGAGCTGTTTTTT. Protein sequence: CASSWGLADGELFF.

The CDR3 loop reads CASSVGGYYGYTF. In DNA, the CDR3 is TGTGCCAGCAGTGTAGGAGGGTACTATGGCTACACCTTC. The rearrangement joins TRBV2 to TRBJ1-2; D is ambiguous. The CDR3 contains 13 residues. Germline V lookup: CDR1 SNHLY, CDR2 FYNNEI. With 4 bases removed from V and 3 bases from J, the gap between germline ends came to 9 bases.

V gene TRBV18 combines with J gene TRBJ1-3, with D unresolved. Germline V gene data show CDR1 as KGHSH and CDR2 as LQKENI. This CDR3 spans 15 amino acids. Trimming removed 3 bases from V and 4 bases from J, with 13 bases in between. The CDR3 sequence is CASSPPEGDGNTIYF. The DNA of the CDR3 is TGTGCCAGCTCACCTCCAGAGGGCGACGGAAACACCATATATTTT.

Notes on this clone: This sample includes further DNA sequences coding for the same CDR3. The chain employs TRBV7-3 and TRBJ1-1; D is unresolved. Germline values: CDR1 SGHTA, CDR2 FQGTGA. This CDR3 has 13 amino acids. The V gene lost 4 bases and the J gene lost 1 base, with 7 bases spanning the gap. In nucleotides, the CDR3 is TGTGCCAGCAGCTCCACGGGGAACACTGAAGCTTTCTTT. Protein product: CASSSTGNTEAFF.